The 12 T cell receptor beta chains listed next were all sequenced from one sample in a study of T cell clones after liver transplantation. Some clones are missing from TCRdb's copy, which holds only in-frame ones; the method was immunoSEQ multiplex PCR. Counted here are some 80,000 clones, less than 90% occurring once; the ten biggest clones make up over 2%. Sequences were derived from CD4+ T cells from blood, sampled less than 50 months after liver transplant. Receptors were obtained from a human patient who received a liver transplant. Part of the T cell pool may stem from the graft donor.

The rearrangement links TRBV25-1 to TRBJ1-1; D is unresolved. This CDR3 has 13 amino acids. From germline, CDR1 is MGHDK and CDR2 SYGVNS. V dropped 10 bases and J dropped 0 bases, with 12 bases sitting between them. CDR3 bases: TGTGCCACCCGCGTGGGTATGAACACTGAAGCTTTCTTT. Encoded protein: CATRVGMNTEAFF.

The gene calls are TRBV11-3 and TRBJ2-3; 8 bases line up with TRBD2. The junction had 9 bases not matched to a gene; V was cut back by 5 bases and J by 5 bases. Germline V lookup: CDR1 SGHNT, CDR2 YENEEA. This CDR3 is 15 amino acids long. CDR3 sequence reads: CASSPGTRGGDTQYF. The CDR3 DNA follows: TGTGCCAGCAGCCCCGGGACTAGGGGCGGAGATACGCAGTATTTT.

The chain employs TRBV27 and TRBJ1-4; weak D call: TRBD1 (5 bases). Trimming removed 4 bases from V and 0 bases from J, with 9 bases in between. The CDR3 has 15 amino acids. From germline, CDR1 is MNHEY and CDR2 SMNVEV (reference sequence). CDR3 sequence: CASSSTGATNEKLFF. CDR3 in DNA: TGTGCCAGCAGTTCTACAGGAGCAACTAATGAAAAACTGTTTTTT.

The V and J genes are TRBV4-1 and TRBJ1-2; D is unclear. The CDR3 covers 14 residues. CDR1 is MGHRA, CDR2 YSYEKL, per germline. The V gene lost 0 bases and the J gene lost 3 bases, with 8 bases spanning the gap. The CDR3, as DNA: TGCGCCAGCAGCCAAGATGACCGATACTATGGCTACACCTTC. Amino acids: CASSQDDRYYGYTF.

The chain recombines TRBV6-6 with TRBJ1-5, with unresolved D. This CDR3 region has 14 residues. Germline V gene lookup returns CDR1 MNHNY and CDR2 SVGAGI (reference sequence). V lost 6 bases, J lost 1 base, and 10 bases lay in between. The CDR3 here is CASSPAVSNQPQHF. The CDR3 coding sequence is TGTGCCAGCAGCCCCGCAGTGAGCAATCAGCCCCAGCATTTT.

The chain has TRBV6-1 and TRBJ2-5, with D perhaps TRBD1 (6 bases). The length of the CDR3 is 14 residues. Trimming took 4 bases from V and 5 from J, leaving 14 bases between them. Looked up from germline, CDR1 is MNHNS and CDR2 is SASEGT. This chain's CDR3 is CASSGHRVGETQYF. The CDR3 DNA reads TGTGCCAGCAGTGGTCACAGGGTTGGGGAGACCCAGTACTTC.

V is TRBV7-2 and J is TRBJ2-3; D unresolved. The CDR3 spans 14 residues. Trimming took off 5 bases at V and 1 base at J, with 10 bases between the two ends. CDR1 is SGHTA, CDR2 FQGNSA, per germline. CDR3 sequence reads: CASSPLRGTDTQYF. The CDR3 DNA reads TGTGCCAGCAGCCCGCTTCGGGGCACAGATACGCAGTATTTT.

The chain is built from TRBV10-3 and TRBJ2-1, with 8 bases matching TRBD2. The CDR3 sequence is 15 residues long. Germline V gene lookup returns CDR1 ENHRY and CDR2 SYGVKD. The V segment lost 8 bases and the J segment 5 bases; nucleotides outside the gene matches: 11. CDR3 in amino acids: CAIGSGGGSHNEQFF. The CDR3 coding sequence is TGTGCCATCGGCTCTGGCGGGGGGTCCCACAATGAGCAGTTCTTC.

The CDR3 coding sequence is TGTGCCAGCAGCGTACGGTCGGGGGCCTCGTTAGATACGCAGTATTTT. Amino acid sequence: CASSVRSGASLDTQYF. The rearrangement uses TRBV9 and TRBJ2-3; D is tentatively TRBD1 or TRBD2 (6 bases each). V gave up 1 base and J gave up 5 bases, with 17 bases separating them. The CDR3 contains 16 residues. Germline V CDR1 and CDR2: SGDLS, YYNGEE.

The gene calls are TRBV15 and TRBJ2-3; D not certain. The CDR3 extends over 13 amino acids. The germline V and J ends were trimmed by 3 bases and 0 bases, with 4 bases remaining between them. CDR1 is LNHNV, CDR2 YYDKDF, per germline (reference sequence). This CDR3 reads CATSRASTDTQYF. The CDR3 DNA reads TGTGCCACCAGCAGGGCGAGCACAGATACGCAGTATTTT.

The chain carries TRBV9 and TRBJ2-2, with D perhaps matching TRBD1 (5 bases). The CDR3 loop spans 15 amino acids. V was shortened by 4 bases and J by 1 base, with 11 bases between the two germline ends. Germline V gene data show CDR1 as SGDLS and CDR2 as YYNGEE. The CDR3 here is CASSTLGQNTGELFF. The CDR3 nucleotides read TGTGCCAGCAGCACTCTTGGACAGAACACCGGGGAGCTGTTTTTT.

A single count supports this clone. V and J are TRBV28 and TRBJ2-5; D unclear. This CDR3 is built from 13 residues. Germline V gene sequence: CDR1 MDHEN, CDR2 SYDVKM. V was clipped by 4 bases and J by 5 bases, with 11 bases between them. CDR3 sequence (DNA): TGTGCCAGCAGTTCCATTAAAGGCGAGACCCAGTACTTC. Its translation is CASSSIKGETQYF.